This T cell receptor beta chain stems from a study of T cells in Graves' hyperthyroidism and ophthalmopathy (dated by TCRdb to about 2019). In the study overall: Peripheral blood was sampled at the time of initial diagnosis, prior to any treatment. The roughly 94 discovery patients were randomly split 7:3 into training and test sets. A discovery cohort of roughly 100 patients, approximately 45 with Graves' ophthalmopathy and approximately 57 with stable Graves' hyperthyroidism, was used to find distinguishing TCR V-J signatures. According to the paper, TCR Vbeta CDR3 sequencing was carried out on about 140 peripheral blood samples, which came from more than 40 ophthalmopathy, 75 or so hyperthyroidism and about 17 progressor patients. Following sampling, methimazole starting at 30 mg daily was given to hyperthyroidism patients, and high-dose intravenous methylprednisolone was given to ophthalmopathy patients. An independent validation cohort of fewer than 20 hyperthyroidism patients and approximately 16 patients who later progressed to ophthalmopathy tested prospective prediction of ophthalmopathy. Thyroid tissue and blood T-cell repertoires from roughly 6 Graves' hyperthyroidism patients were also compared in the study.

Graves' hyperthyroidism was defined as stable when no progression to ophthalmopathy occurred over 18 months of follow-up. Hyperthyroidism patients were newly diagnosed, had a disease duration of under 2 months, and were aged 18 to 65 years. Exclusion was applied to patients with uncontrolled infections, other autoimmune diseases, pregnancy or lactation. Clinical symptoms, serum thyroxine and TRAb, thyroid ultrasound, and orbital computed tomography formed the basis for the diagnoses. PBMCs were isolated from 8 to 10 ml of fresh peripheral blood by Ficoll-Paque density gradient centrifugation. Total RNA was extracted using Trizol reagent, and RNA quality was assessed on an Agilent 2100 Bioanalyzer. With regard to this clonotype: Its antigen remains undetermined. Base qualities were left out, and no much larger clone turns up one base away.

The TCR beta CDR3 regions were amplified from RNA transcripts. The first round of RT-PCR for the TCR CDR3 was performed with the HTBI primer set and the Qiagen OneStep RT-PCR kit. The libraries were constructed in a second round of multiplex PCR and then size-selected and purified. The libraries were sequenced on an Illumina HiSeq2000 using paired-end 100 bp reads. As for the original processing: Raw data were processed with SOAPnuke, discarding reads with adapters, uncalled bases, mean Phred below 15, or no exact constant-primer or identifier match. COPE v1.2.5 was used to merge the high-quality paired reads, and each unique nucleotide sequence was defined as a clonotype. MiTCR v1.1 was used to align the clonotypes against IMGT TRBV, TRBD and TRBJ reference segments. The analysis included only V-J combinations with a frequency above 0.0001, which together covered 98% to 99.2% of the repertoires. The TCS score was defined as the ratio of F50 (clonal expansion) to E x V (chaos), calculated using BLOSUM62-based TCRdist between CDR3 peptides within each V-J. Welch's t-statistics and random forest reduced around 520 V-J features to roughly 13, which were used in a naive Bayes classifier (R e1071). Using fastp at Q25 and MiXCR, TCRdb reprocessed the public reads and kept productive beta chains. Identical CDR3 protein sequences are pooled into one entry, listed with their most common genes and DNA. The V and J calls were not made by the authors but by TCRdb's processing. This sample gives some 460,000 distinct CDR3 sequences in total; 15% to 19% of them show up just once. The ten top clones hold around 7% of the sample.

Here is what the overall study found, with its caveats: Blood samples also contained most of the expanded thyroid clonotypes (frequency above 0.001), which suggests that blood repertoires may reflect thyroid immune responses. Sample size was not statistically predetermined, and blinding of investigators to group allocation was not performed. In validation, the model predicted progression to ophthalmopathy with 55% to 71% sensitivity and around 72% specificity, a median of 6.5 months before onset. A model built on a 13 V-J signature distinguished ophthalmopathy from stable hyperthyroidism, reaching 87.88% sensitivity and about 81% specificity in cross-validation and 80%/75% in testing.

The CDR3, from cysteine to phenylalanine, totals 14 residues. Of all the DNA, just the CDR3 is kept, 42 bases in frame from base 1. V lost 5 bases and J lost 8 bases; the stretch between them is 15 bases long. The CDR1 and CDR2 encoded by the germline V gene (reference sequence) are PRHDT and FYEKMQ. The clonotype was recovered from a woman aged 18-30 years with Graves' hyperthyroidism. The sequencing sample was made of blood. The rearrangement combines TRBV13 with TRBJ1-4; the D gene is perhaps TRBD1, on 5 matching bases. The sequenced DNA: TGTGCCAGCAGCAACCGGGACGGCTTGGAAAAACTGTTTTTT. It is translated as CASSNRDGLEKLFF.